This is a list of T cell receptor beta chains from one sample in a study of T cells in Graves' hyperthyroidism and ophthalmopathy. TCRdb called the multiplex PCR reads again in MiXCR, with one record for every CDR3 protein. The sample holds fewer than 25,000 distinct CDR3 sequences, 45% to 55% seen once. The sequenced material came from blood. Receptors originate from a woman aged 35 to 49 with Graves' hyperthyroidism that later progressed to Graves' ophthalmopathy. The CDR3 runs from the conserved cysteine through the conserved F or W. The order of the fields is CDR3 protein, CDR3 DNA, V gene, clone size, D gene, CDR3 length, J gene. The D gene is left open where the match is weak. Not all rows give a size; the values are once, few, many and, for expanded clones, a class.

CASSPLGETQYF	TGTGCCAGCAGCCCACTAGGAGAGACCCAGTACTTC	TRBV14	-	-	12	TRBJ2-5
CASSEGFNTGANVLTF	TGTGCCAGCAGCGAGGGATTTAACACCGGGGCCAACGTCCTGACTTTC	TRBV9	-	-	16	TRBJ2-6
CATCRDKVGGYTF	TGTGCCACCTGCAGAGATAAGGTTGGTGGCTACACCTTC	TRBV15	-	-	13	TRBJ1-2
CASSLAGRYTDTQYF	TGCGCCAGCAGCTTGGCGGGCAGGTACACAGATACGCAGTATTTT	TRBV5-1	-	-	15	TRBJ2-3
CSPLGGASNQPQHF	TGCAGCCCGCTAGGGGGCGCGAGCAATCAGCCCCAGCATTTT	TRBV20-1	-	TRBD1	14	TRBJ1-5
CATSERTFYNEQFF	TGTGCCACCAGTGAAAGGACTTTTTACAATGAGCAGTTCTTC	TRBV24-1	-	-	14	TRBJ2-1
CAGSKQGSHEQYF	TGTGCCGGGTCCAAACAGGGTAGCCACGAGCAGTACTTC	TRBV6-2/TRBV6-3	-	-	13	TRBJ2-7
CASRGSGNNSPLHF	TGTGCCAGCCGAGGCTCGGGTAATAATTCACCCCTCCACTTT	TRBV9	-	-	14	TRBJ1-6
CATSRGLAGVAYEQYF	TGTGCCACCAGCAGAGGACTAGCGGGAGTGGCCTACGAGCAGTACTTC	TRBV15	medium-sized	TRBD2	16	TRBJ2-7
CSAGDRLGYGYTF	TGCAGTGCTGGGGACAGGTTGGGCTATGGCTACACCTTC	TRBV20-1	few	TRBD1	13	TRBJ1-2
CASTEGGVRNEQFF	TGTGCCAGCACCGAGGGCGGGGTCCGAAACGAGCAGTTCTTC	TRBV2	-	-	14	TRBJ2-1
CASTYGGSYDEQFF	TGTGCCAGTACCTACGGGGGCTCCTACGATGAGCAGTTCTTC	TRBV19	-	-	14	TRBJ2-1
CASSQDTNYEQYF	TGCGCCAGCAGCCAGGACACAAACTACGAGCAGTACTTC	TRBV5-1	-	-	13	TRBJ2-7
CSADPGLAGGLNEQFF	TGCAGTGCTGACCCGGGACTAGCGGGAGGGTTAAATGAGCAGTTCTTC	TRBV20-1	-	TRBD2	16	TRBJ2-1
CVSSQAGQGADTQYF	TGCGTCAGCAGCCAAGCGGGACAGGGGGCAGATACGCAGTATTTT	TRBV4-1	-	TRBD1	15	TRBJ2-3
CASSTRQELTEAFF	TGTGCCAGTAGTACAAGACAGGAGCTCACTGAAGCTTTCTTT	TRBV19	-	-	14	TRBJ1-1
CASSLARKREQFF	TGTGCCAGCAGCTTAGCGCGGAAGCGCGAGCAGTTCTTC	TRBV7-2	medium-sized	-	13	TRBJ2-1
CASRRRAVDTQYF	TGTGCCAGCAGACGGAGGGCCGTGGATACGCAGTATTTT	TRBV27	many	-	13	TRBJ2-3
CSASKGTTQRNIQYF	TGCAGTGCTAGTAAGGGGACAACACAAAGGAACATTCAGTACTTC	TRBV20-1	once	-	15	TRBJ2-4
CASRHRTLDTEAFF	TGTGCCAGTAGGCACAGGACATTGGACACTGAAGCTTTCTTT	TRBV19	-	-	14	TRBJ1-1